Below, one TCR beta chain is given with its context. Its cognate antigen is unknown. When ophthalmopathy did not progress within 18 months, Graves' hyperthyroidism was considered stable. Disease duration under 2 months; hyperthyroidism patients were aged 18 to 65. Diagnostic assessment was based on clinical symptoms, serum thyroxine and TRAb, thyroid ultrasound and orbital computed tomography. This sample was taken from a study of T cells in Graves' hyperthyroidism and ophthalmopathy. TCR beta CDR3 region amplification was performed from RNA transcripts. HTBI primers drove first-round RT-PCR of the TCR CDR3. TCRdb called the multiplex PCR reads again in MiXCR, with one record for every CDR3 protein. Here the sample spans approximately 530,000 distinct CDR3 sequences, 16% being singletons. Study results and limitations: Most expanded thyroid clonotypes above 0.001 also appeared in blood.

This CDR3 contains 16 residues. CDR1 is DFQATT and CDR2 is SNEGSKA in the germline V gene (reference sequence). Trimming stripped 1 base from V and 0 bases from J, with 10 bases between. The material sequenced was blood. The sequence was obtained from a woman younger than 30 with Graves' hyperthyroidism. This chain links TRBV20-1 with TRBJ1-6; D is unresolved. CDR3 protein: CSARGASSSYNSPLHF. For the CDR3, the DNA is TGCAGTGCTAGAGGCGCATCAAGCTCCTATAATTCACCCCTCCACTTT.